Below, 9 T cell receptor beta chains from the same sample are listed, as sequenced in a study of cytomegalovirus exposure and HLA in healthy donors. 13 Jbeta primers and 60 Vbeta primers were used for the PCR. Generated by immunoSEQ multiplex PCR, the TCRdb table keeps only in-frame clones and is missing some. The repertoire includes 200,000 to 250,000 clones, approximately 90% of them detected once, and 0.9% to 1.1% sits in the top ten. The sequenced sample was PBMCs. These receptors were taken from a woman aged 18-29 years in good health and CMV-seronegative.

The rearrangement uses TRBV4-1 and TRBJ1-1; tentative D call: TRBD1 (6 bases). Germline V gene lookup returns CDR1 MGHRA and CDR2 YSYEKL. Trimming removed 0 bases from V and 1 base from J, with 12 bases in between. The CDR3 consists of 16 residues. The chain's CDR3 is CASSQEGGGTNTEAFF. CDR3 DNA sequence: TGCGCCAGCAGCCAAGAAGGGGGGGGGACGAACACTGAAGCTTTCTTT.

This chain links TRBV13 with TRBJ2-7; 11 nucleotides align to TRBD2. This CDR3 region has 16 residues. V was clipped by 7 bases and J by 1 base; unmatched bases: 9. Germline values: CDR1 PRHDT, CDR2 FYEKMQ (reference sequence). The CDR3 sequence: CASTQTGLAGSYEQYF. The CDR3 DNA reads TGTGCCAGCACACAAACTGGACTAGCGGGTTCCTACGAGCAGTACTTC.

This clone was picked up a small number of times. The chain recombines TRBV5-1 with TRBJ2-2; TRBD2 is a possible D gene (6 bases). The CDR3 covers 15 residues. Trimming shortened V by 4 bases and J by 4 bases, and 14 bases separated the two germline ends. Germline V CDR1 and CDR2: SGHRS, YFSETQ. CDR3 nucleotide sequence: TGCGCCAGCAGCCTGGACCGGGAGTTCACCGGGGAGCTGTTTTTT. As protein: CASSLDREFTGELFF.

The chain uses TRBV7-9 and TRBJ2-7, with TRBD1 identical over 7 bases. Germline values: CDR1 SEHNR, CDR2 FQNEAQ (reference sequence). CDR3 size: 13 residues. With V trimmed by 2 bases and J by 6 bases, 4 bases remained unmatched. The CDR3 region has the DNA TGTGCCAGCAGCTTAATACAGGGGTGCGAGCAGTACTTC. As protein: CASSLIQGCEQYF. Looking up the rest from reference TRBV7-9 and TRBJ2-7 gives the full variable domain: DTGVSQNPRHKITKRGQNVTFRCDPISEHNRLYWYRQTLGQGPEFLTYFQNEAQLEKSRLLSDRFSAERPKGSFSTLEIQRTEQGDSAMYLCASSLIQGCEQYFGPGTRLTVT.

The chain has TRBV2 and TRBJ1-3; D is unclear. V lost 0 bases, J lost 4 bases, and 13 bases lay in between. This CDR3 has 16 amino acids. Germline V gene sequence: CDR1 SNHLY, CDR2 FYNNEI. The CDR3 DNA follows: TGTGCCAGCAGTGAAGCGCCTTGGAGACGGGGAAACACCATATATTTT. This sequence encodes CASSEAPWRRGNTIYF.

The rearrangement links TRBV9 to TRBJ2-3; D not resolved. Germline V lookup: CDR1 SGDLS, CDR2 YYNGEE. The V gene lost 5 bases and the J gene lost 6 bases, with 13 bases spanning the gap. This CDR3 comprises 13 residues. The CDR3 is CASSLIIGDTQYF. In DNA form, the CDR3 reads TGTGCCAGCAGTCTCATAATCGGGGATACGCAGTATTTT.

The CDR3 region has the DNA TGTGCCAGCTCACGCACTGATAGCAATCAGCCCCAGCATTTT. Amino acid sequence: CASSRTDSNQPQHF. This sequence joins TRBV18 and TRBJ1-5; D is undetermined. Germline V gives CDR1 KGHSH, CDR2 LQKENI. The germline V and J ends were trimmed by 4 bases and 0 bases, with 7 bases remaining between them. This CDR3 comprises 14 residues.

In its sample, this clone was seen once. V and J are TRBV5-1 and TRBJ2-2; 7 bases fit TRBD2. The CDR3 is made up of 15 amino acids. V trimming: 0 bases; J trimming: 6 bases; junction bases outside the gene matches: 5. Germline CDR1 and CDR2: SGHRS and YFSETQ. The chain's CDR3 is CASSLVAGEAGELFF. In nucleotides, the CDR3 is TGCGCCAGCAGCTTGGTGGCGGGAGAAGCCGGGGAGCTGTTTTTT.

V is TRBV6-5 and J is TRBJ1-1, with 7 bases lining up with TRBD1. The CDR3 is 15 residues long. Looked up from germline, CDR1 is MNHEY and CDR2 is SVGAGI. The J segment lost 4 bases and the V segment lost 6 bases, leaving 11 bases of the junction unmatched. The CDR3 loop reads CASSANRGFFTEAFF. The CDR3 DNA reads TGTGCCAGCAGCGCGAACAGGGGATTTTTCACTGAAGCTTTCTTT.